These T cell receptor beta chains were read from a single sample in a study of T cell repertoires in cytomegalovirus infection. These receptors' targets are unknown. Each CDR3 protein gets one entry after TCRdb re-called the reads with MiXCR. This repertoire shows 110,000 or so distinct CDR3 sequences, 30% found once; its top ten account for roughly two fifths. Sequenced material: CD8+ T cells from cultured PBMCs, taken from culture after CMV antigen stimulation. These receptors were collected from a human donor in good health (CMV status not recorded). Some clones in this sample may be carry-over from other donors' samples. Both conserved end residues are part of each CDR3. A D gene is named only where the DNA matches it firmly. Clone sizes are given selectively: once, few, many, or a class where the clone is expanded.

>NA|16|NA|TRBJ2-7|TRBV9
CASSVATSGGYYEQYF
TGTGCCAGCAGCGTAGCTACTTCGGGCGGGTACTACGAGCAGTACTTC
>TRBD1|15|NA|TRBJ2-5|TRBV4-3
CASSQGTGPQETQYF
TGCGCCAGCAGCCAAGGGACAGGGCCCCAAGAGACCCAGTACTTC
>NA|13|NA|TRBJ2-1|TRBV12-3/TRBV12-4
CASTETVYNEQFF
TGTGCCAGCACCGAGACAGTCTACAATGAGCAGTTCTTC
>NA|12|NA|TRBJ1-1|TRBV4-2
CASSQGITEAFF
TGTGCCAGCAGCCAAGGGATCACTGAAGCTTTCTTT
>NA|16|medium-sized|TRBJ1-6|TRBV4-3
CASSQEYDSGGSPLHF
TGCGCCAGCAGCCAAGAATATGACAGCGGGGGATCACCCCTCCACTTT
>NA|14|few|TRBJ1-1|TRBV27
CASSLSLGNTEAFF
TGTGCCAGCAGTTTATCGCTAGGCAACACTGAAGCTTTCTTT
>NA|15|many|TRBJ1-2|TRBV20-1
CSAPSSVGGEGGYTF
TGCAGTGCCCCCTCTTCGGTGGGGGGTGAGGGAGGCTACACCTTC
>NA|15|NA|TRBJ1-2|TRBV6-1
CASSEARDTRYGYTF
TGTGCCAGCAGTGAAGCGCGGGACACCCGTTATGGCTACACCTTC
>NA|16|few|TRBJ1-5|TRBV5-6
CASTLLAGTTNQPQHF
TGTGCCAGCACCCTACTGGCAGGCACCACGAATCAGCCCCAGCATTTT
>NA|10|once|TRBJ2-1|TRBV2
CASSGSEQFF
TGTGCCAGCAGCGGGAGTGAGCAGTTCTTC
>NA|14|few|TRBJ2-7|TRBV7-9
CASSRRGEGLEQYF
TGTGCCAGCAGCCGGAGGGGGGAAGGACTCGAGCAGTACTTC
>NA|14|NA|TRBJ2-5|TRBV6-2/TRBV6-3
CASSYTGVRETQYF
TGTGCCAGCAGTTACACGGGGGTTAGAGAGACCCAGTACTTC
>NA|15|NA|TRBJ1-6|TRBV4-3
CASSQGAGGNSPLHF
TGCGCCAGCAGCCAAGGGGCGGGGGGGAATTCACCCCTCCACTTT
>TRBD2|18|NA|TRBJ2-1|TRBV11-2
CASSFGLGSGGAYNEQFF
TGTGCCAGCAGCTTCGGCCTGGGTAGCGGGGGGGCCTACAATGAGCAGTTCTTC
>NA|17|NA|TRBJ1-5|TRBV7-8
CASSLSGGQNFNQPQHF
TGTGCCAGCAGCTTAAGTGGGGGCCAGAATTTCAATCAGCCCCAGCATTTT
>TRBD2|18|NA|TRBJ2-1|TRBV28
CASSFPAAGGLSYNEQFF
TGTGCCAGCAGTTTCCCCGCGGCGGGGGGGCTCTCCTACAATGAGCAGTTCTTC
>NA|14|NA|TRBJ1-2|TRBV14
CASSQDVANYGYTF
TGTGCCAGCAGCCAAGACGTCGCTAACTATGGCTACACCTTC
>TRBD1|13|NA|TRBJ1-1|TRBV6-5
CASRIQGRTEAFF
TGTGCCAGCAGAATACAGGGGAGGACTGAAGCTTTCTTT
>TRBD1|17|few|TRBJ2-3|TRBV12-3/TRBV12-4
CASSPPSRDRGRDTQYF
TGTGCCAGCAGCCCACCCTCCCGGGACAGGGGGCGAGATACGCAGTATTTT
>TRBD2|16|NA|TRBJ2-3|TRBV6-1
CASSERKRGGTDTQYF
TGTGCCAGCAGTGAACGGAAGCGGGGTGGCACAGATACGCAGTATTTT
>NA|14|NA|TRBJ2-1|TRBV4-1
CASSQPETYNEQFF
TGCGCCAGCAGCCAGCCAGAGACCTACAATGAGCAGTTCTTC
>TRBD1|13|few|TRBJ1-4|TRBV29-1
CSVESQGAGKLFF
TGCAGCGTTGAGAGTCAGGGGGCAGGAAAACTGTTTTTT
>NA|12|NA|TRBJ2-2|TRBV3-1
CASSQGGTELFF
TGTGCCAGCAGCCAGGGTGGAACTGAGCTGTTTTTT
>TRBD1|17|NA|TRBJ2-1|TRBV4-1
CASSQSLTGASYNEQFF
TGCGCCAGCAGCCAATCCTTAACAGGGGCGTCCTACAATGAGCAGTTCTTC
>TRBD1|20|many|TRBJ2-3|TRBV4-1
CASSQNPPFTGTGLTDTQYF
TGCGCCAGCAGCCAAAACCCACCCTTTACCGGGACAGGTCTCACAGATACGCAGTATTTT
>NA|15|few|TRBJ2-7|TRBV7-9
CASTGHLAPSYEQYF
TGTGCCAGCACGGGACACCTCGCCCCCTCCTACGAGCAGTACTTC
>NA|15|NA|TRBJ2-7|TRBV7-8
CASSHGTRTGDEQYF
TGTGCCAGCAGCCACGGGACAAGGACTGGGGACGAGCAGTACTTC
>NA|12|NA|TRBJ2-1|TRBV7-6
CASSLSGVEQFF
TGTGCCAGCAGCTTATCTGGGGTCGAGCAGTTCTTC
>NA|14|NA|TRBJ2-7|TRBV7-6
CASSSEGLGYEQYF
TGTGCCAGCAGCTCCGAGGGGCTGGGCTACGAGCAGTACTTC
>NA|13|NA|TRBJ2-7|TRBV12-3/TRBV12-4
CASSLLGDYEQYF
TGTGCCAGCAGTTTGCTAGGGGACTACGAGCAGTACTTC
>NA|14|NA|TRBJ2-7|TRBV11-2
CASIGGDSPYEQYF
TGTGCCAGCATAGGTGGCGACAGCCCCTACGAGCAGTACTTC
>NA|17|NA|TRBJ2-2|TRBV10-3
CAISDLDSAANTGELFF
TGTGCCATCAGTGATTTGGACAGTGCCGCGAACACCGGGGAGCTGTTTTTT
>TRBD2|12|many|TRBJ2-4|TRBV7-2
CASSLGTSLQYF
TGTGCCAGCAGCTTAGGGACTAGCCTTCAGTACTTC
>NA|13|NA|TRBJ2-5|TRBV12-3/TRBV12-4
CASRAGVQETQYF
TGTGCCAGCAGGGCAGGGGTGCAGGAGACCCAGTACTTC
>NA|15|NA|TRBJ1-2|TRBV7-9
CASSSLEPGLYGYTF
TGTGCCAGCAGCTCACTTGAGCCGGGGCTTTATGGCTACACCTTC
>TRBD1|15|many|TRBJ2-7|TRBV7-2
CASSPRGTVTYEQYF
TGTGCCAGCAGCCCTAGAGGGACAGTGACCTACGAGCAGTACTTC
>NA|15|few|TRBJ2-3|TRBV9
CASTVEATITDTQYF
TGTGCCAGCACCGTAGAAGCTACGATAACAGATACGCAGTATTTT
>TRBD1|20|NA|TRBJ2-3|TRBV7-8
CASSLTGGRHVITSTDTQYF
TGTGCCAGCAGCCTAACAGGGGGGAGGCACGTTATAACTAGCACAGATACGCAGTATTTT
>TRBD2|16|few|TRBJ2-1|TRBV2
CASSEDGTGGSNEQFF
TGTGCCAGCAGTGAAGATGGGACGGGGGGGAGCAATGAGCAGTTCTTC